This TCR beta chain was found in a study of T cells in Graves' hyperthyroidism and ophthalmopathy. The CDR3 contains 16 residues. CDR1 is DFQATT and CDR2 is SNEGSKA in the germline V gene (reference sequence). With 6 bases removed from V and 4 bases from J, the gap between germline ends came to 25 bases. This clonotype was seen ten or more times. The CDR3 regions of TCR beta were amplified from RNA transcripts. The TCR CDR3 first-round RT-PCR relied on the HTBI primer set. MiXCR, applied by TCRdb to the multiplex PCR reads, yields one record per CDR3 protein. The sample consists of almost 600,000 distinct CDR3 sequences, roughly 46% of them appearing once.

This clonotype was sampled from a young woman with Graves' hyperthyroidism. Sequencing was carried out using peripheral blood or thyroid tissue (not recorded which). The rearrangement links TRBV20-1 to TRBJ2-7; D assignment may be TRBD1 or TRBD2 (5 bases each). CDR3 loop: CSAVKSRGSWPYEQYF. The CDR3, as DNA: TGCAGTGCCGTAAAAAGCCGGGGCAGCTGGCCGTACGAGCAGTACTTC.